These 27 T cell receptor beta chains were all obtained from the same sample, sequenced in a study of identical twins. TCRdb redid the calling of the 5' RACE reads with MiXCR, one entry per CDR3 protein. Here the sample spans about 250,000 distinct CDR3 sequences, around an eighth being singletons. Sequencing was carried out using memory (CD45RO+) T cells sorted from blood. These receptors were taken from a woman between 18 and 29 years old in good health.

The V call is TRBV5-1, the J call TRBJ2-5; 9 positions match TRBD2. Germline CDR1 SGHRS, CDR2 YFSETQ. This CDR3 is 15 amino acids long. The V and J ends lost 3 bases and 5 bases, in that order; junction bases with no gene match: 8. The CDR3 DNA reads TGCGCCAGCAGCTACCTTAGCGGGAGCGTGGAGACCCAGTACTTC. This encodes CASSYLSGSVETQYF.

The CDR3 here is CASSLGSATGNTIYF. CDR3 in DNA: TGTGCCAGCAGCTTAGGGTCAGCAACTGGAAACACCATATATTTT. The chain joins TRBV7-9 to TRBJ1-3, with D unclear. Germline CDR1 SEHNR, CDR2 FQNEAQ (reference sequence). This CDR3 has 15 amino acids. The V and J ends lost 1 base and 2 bases respectively, with 9 bases between them.

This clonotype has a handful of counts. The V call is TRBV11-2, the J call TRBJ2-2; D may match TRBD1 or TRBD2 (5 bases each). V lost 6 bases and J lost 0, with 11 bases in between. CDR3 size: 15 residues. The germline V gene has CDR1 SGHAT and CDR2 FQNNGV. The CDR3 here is CASRTGASNTGELFF. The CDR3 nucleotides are TGTGCCAGCAGAACCGGGGCCTCGAACACCGGGGAGCTGTTTTTT.

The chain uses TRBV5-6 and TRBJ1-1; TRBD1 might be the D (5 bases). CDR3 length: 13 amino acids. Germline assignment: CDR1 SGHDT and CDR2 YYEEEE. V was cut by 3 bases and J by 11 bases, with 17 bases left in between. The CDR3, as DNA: TGTGCCAGCAGCTATATGACAGCGCCTTGGGCTTTCTTT. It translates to CASSYMTAPWAFF.

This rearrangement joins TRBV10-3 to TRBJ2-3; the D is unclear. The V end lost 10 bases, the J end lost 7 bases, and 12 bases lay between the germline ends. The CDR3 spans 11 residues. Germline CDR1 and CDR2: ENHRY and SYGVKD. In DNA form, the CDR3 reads TGTGCCACAGCCCCTGATTATACGCAGTATTTT. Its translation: CATAPDYTQYF.

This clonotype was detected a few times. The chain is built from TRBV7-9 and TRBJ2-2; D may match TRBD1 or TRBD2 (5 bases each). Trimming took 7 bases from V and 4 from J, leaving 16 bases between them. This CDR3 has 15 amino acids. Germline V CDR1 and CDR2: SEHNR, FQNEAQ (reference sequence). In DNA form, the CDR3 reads TGTGCCAGCACCGGGGCTCTAGATCGCACCGGGGAGCTGTTTTTT. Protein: CASTGALDRTGELFF.

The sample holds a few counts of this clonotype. CDR3 sequence reads: CASSRGESSLQETQYF. CDR3 bases: TGTGCCAGCAGCCGGGGAGAGAGTTCCCTCCAAGAGACCCAGTACTTC. The chain has TRBV3-1 and TRBJ2-5, with TRBD2 as a possible D gene (5 bases). Germline lookup yields CDR1 LGHDT and CDR2 YNNKEL (reference sequence). CDR3 length: 16 amino acids. V lost 4 bases and J lost 1, with 16 bases in between.

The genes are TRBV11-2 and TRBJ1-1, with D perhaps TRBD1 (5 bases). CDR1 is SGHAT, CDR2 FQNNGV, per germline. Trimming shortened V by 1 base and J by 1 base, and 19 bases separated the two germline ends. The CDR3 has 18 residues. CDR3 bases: TGTGCCAGCAGCTTAGGACCCCTCGGGACCTCCCGGAACACTGAAGCTTTCTTT. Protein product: CASSLGPLGTSRNTEAFF.

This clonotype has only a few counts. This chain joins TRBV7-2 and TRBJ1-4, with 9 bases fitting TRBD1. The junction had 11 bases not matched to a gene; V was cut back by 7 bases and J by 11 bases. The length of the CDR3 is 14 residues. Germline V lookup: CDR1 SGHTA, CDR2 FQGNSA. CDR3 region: CASTRTGVLSKLFF. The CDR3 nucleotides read TGTGCCAGCACCCGGACAGGGGTCCTTTCTAAACTGTTTTTT.

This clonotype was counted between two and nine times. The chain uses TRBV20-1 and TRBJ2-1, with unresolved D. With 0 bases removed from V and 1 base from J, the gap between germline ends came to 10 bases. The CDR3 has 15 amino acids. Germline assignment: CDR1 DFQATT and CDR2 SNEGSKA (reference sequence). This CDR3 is CSARDAAVSYNEQFF. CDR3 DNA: TGCAGTGCTAGAGATGCGGCAGTATCCTACAATGAGCAGTTCTTC.

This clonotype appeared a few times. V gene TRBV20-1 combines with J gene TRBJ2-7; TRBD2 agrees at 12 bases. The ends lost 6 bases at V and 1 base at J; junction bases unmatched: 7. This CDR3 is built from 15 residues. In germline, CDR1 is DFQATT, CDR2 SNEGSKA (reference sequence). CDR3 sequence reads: CSAVPGTSGSYEQYF. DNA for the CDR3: TGCAGTGCGGTTCCAGGGACTAGCGGGTCCTACGAGCAGTACTTC.

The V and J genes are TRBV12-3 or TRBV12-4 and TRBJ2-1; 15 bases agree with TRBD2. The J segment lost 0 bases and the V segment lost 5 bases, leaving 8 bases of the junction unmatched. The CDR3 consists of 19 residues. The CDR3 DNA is TGTGCCAGCAGTACTCCGGGACTAGCGGGGGGAAGCTCCTACAATGAGCAGTTCTTC. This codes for CASSTPGLAGGSSYNEQFF.

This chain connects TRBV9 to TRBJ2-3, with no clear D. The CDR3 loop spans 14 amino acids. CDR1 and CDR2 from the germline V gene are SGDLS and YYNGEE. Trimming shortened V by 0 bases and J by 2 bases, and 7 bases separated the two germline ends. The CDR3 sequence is CASSVALATDTQYF. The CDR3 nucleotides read TGTGCCAGCAGCGTAGCCTTGGCCACAGATACGCAGTATTTT.

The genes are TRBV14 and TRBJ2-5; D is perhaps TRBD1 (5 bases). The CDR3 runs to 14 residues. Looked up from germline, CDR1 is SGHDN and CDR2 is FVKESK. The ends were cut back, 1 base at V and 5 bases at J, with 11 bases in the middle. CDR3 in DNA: TGTGCCAGCAGCCAAGCCTGGGGCGCGGAGACCCAGTACTTC. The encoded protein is CASSQAWGAETQYF.

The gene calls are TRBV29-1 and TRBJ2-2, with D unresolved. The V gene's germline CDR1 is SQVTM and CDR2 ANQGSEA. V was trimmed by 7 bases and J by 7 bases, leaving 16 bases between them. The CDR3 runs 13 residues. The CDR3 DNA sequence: TGCAGCGCCCAGACTCAAACGGTCGGGGAGCTGTTTTTT. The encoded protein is CSAQTQTVGELFF.

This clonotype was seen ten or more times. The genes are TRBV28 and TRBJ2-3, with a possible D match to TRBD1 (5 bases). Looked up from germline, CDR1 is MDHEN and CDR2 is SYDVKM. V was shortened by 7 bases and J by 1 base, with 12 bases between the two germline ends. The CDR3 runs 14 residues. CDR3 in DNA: TGTGCCAGCAACCTGGGCAGGGGCACAGATACGCAGTATTTT. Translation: CASNLGRGTDTQYF. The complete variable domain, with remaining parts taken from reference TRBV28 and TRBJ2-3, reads DVKVTQSSRYLVKRTGEKVFLECVQDMDHENMFWYRQDPGLGLRLIYFSYDVKMKEKGDIPEGYSVSREKKERFSLILESASTNQTSMYLCASNLGRGTDTQYFGPGTRLTVL.

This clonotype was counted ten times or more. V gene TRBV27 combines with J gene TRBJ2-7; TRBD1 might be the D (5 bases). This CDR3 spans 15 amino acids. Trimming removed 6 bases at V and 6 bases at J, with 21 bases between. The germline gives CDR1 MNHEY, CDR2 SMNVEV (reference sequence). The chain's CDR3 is CASSLGQGRPREQYF. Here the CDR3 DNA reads TGTGCCAGCAGCCTGGGGCAGGGTCGACCTCGCGAGCAGTACTTC.

CDR3 coding DNA: TGTGCCAGCAGGCAGGGGGGCACTGAAGCTTTCTTT. It is translated as CASRQGGTEAFF. The V and J genes are TRBV6-2 or TRBV6-3 and TRBJ1-1; TRBD1 agrees at 7 bases. The length of the CDR3 is 12 residues. The ends lost 6 bases at V and 4 bases at J; junction bases unmatched: 2. CDR1 is MNHEY and CDR2 is SVGEGT in the germline V gene.

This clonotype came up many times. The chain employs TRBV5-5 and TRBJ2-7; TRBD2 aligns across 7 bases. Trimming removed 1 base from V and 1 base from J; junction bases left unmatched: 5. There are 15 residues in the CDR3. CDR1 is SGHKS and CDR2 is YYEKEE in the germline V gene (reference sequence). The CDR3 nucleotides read TGTGCCAGCAGCTTGTTACGACTAGCATCCTACGAGCAGTACTTC. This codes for CASSLLRLASYEQYF.

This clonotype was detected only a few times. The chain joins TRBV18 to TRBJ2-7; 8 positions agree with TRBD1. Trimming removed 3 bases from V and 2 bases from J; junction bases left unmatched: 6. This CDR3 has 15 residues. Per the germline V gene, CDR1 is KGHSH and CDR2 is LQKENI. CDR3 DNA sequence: TGTGCCAGCTCACCCCAGCAGGGGGCGGCCTACGAGCAGTACTTC. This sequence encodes CASSPQQGAAYEQYF.

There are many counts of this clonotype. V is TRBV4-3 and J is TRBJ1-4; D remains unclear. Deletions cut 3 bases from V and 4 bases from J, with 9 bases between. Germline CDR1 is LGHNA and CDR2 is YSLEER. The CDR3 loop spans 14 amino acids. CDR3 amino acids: CASSQERHNEKLFF. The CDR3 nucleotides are TGCGCCAGCAGCCAGGAGAGACATAATGAAAAACTGTTTTTT.

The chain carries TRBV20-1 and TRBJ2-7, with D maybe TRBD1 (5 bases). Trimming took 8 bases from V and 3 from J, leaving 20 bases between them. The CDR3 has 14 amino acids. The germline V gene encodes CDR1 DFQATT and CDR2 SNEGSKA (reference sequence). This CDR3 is CSLSTLGQGYEQYF. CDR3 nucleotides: TGCAGTCTCAGCACATTAGGGCAGGGCTACGAGCAGTACTTC.

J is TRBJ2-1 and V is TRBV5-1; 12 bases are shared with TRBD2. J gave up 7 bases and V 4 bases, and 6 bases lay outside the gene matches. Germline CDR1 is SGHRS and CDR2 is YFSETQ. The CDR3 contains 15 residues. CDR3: CASSPRTSGTNEQFF. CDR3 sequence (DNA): TGCGCCAGCAGCCCCAGGACTAGCGGGACGAATGAGCAGTTCTTC.

Here the CDR3 DNA reads TGTGCCAGCAGTTTATCCACATCTACGTCCACTGAAGCTTTCTTT. The encoded protein is CASSLSTSTSTEAFF. The chain uses TRBV27 and TRBJ1-1, with unresolved D. The germline gives CDR1 MNHEY, CDR2 SMNVEV (reference sequence). Trimming removed 0 bases from V and 4 bases from J, with 12 bases in between. This CDR3 contains 15 residues.

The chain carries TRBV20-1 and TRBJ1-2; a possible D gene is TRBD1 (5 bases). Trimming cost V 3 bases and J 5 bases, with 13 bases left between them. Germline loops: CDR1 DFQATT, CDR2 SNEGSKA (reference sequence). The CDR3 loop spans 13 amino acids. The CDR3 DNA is TGCAGTGCTAGTCAGGGCTTGGGGTATGGCTACACCTTC. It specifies CSASQGLGYGYTF.

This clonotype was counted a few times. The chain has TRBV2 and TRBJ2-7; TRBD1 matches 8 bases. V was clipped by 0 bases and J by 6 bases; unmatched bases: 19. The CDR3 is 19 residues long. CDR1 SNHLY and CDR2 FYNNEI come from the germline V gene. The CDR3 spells CASSEALSQQGALGSEQYF. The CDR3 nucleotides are TGTGCCAGCAGTGAAGCTTTGTCCCAGCAGGGGGCTCTTGGTAGCGAGCAGTACTTC.

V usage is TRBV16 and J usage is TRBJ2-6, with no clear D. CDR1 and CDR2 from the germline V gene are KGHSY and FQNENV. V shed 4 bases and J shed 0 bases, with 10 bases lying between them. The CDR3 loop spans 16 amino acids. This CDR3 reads CASSPRSRSGANVLTF. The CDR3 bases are TGTGCCAGCAGCCCCCGTAGCCGCTCTGGGGCCAACGTCCTGACTTTC.